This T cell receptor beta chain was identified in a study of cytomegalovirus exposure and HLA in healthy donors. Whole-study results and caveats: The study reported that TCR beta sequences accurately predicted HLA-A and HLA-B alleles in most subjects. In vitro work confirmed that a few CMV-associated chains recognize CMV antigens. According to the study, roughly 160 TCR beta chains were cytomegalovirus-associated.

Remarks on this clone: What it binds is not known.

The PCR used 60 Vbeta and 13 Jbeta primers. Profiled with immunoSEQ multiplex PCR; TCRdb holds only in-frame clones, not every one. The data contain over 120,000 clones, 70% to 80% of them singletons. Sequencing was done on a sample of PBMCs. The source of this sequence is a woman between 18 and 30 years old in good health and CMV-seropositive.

The CDR3 region has the DNA TGCGCCAGCAGCTTGGATGGGGGCATTGCCACCGGGGAGCTGTTTTTT. Translating it yields CASSLDGGIATGELFF. The chain carries TRBV5-1 and TRBJ2-2; TRBD1 is a possible D gene (6 bases). The length of the CDR3 is 16 residues. Trimming took 0 bases from V and 4 from J, leaving 13 bases between them. Germline V gene data show CDR1 as SGHRS and CDR2 as YFSETQ. The whole variable domain, filled in from reference TRBV5-1 and TRBJ2-2, reads KAGVTQTPRYLIKTRGQQVTLSCSPISGHRSVSWYQQTPGQGLQFLFEYFSETQRNKGNFPGRFSGRQFSNSRSEMNVSTLELGDSALYLCASSLDGGIATGELFFGEGSRLTVL.